Presented here are 27 T cell receptor beta chains from one specimen sequenced in a study of regulatory T cells in long-lasting Graves disease. Time point: newly diagnosed GD, antithyroid drugs for less than 3 months. Making the TCR library involved RNA that had been extracted from PBMCs. For TCR beta, libraries came from iRepertoire HTBI primers and Arm-PCR of CDR3 regions. TCRdb used MiXCR to reprocess the multiplex PCR reads, holding one entry per CDR3 protein. The data hold under 700,000 distinct CDR3 sequences, with approximately 16% observed a single time. These sequences were also reported in another study, on T cells in Graves' hyperthyroidism and ophthalmopathy.

The sequenced sample was peripheral blood mononuclear cells (PBMCs), obtained at new diagnosis, from a patient treated with antithyroid drugs. Receptors originate from a woman aged 40-65 years with Graves disease.

The chain is built from TRBV7-9 and TRBJ2-1, with D perhaps TRBD1 (6 bases). Germline values: CDR1 SEHNR, CDR2 FQNEAQ (reference sequence). V lost 6 bases and J 4 bases, leaving 16 bases between the germline ends. The CDR3 has 15 residues. Written as DNA, the CDR3 is TGTGCCAGCAGGACAACCGGGACACCTTACAATGAGCAGTTCTTC. This gives the protein CASRTTGTPYNEQFF.

The J gene is TRBJ2-2, the V gene TRBV12-3 or TRBV12-4; weak D call: TRBD2 (7 bases). The CDR3 is made up of 14 amino acids. Trimming removed 6 bases from V and 7 bases from J, with 15 bases in between. CDR3 amino acids: CASREGGGVGELFF. CDR3 nucleotides: TGTGCCAGCAGAGAAGGGGGGGGCGTCGGGGAGCTGTTTTTT.

This clonotype came up many times. This chain joins TRBV2 and TRBJ1-2; a weak D match, TRBD1 (5 bases). Germline V gene lookup returns CDR1 SNHLY and CDR2 FYNNEI. V was pared by 7 bases and J by 3 bases, with 15 bases between. CDR3 size: 14 residues. As DNA, the CDR3 is TGTGCCAGCACCCCAGAAATGGGGGACTATGGCTACACCTTC. Protein: CASTPEMGDYGYTF.

This chain uses TRBV7-3 with TRBJ2-2; maybe TRBD2 (6 bases). From germline, CDR1 is SGHTA and CDR2 FQGTGA. V lost 7 bases, J lost 5 bases, and 11 bases lay in between. The CDR3 consists of 13 residues. CDR3 sequence reads: CASTPGTTGELFF. The CDR3 DNA sequence: TGTGCCAGCACCCCGGGGACTACCGGGGAGCTGTTTTTT.

The rearrangement joins TRBV7-2 to TRBJ2-5; D gene uncertain. The length of the CDR3 is 15 residues. Trimming removed 0 bases from V and 1 base from J, with 9 bases in between. The germline CDR1 and CDR2 sequences are SGHTA and FQGNSA. The CDR3, as DNA: TGTGCCAGCAGCTTAGCTGGACGCCTCCAAGAGACCCAGTACTTC. Translated: CASSLAGRLQETQYF.

In regard to this clonotype: This may stem from a read error, because a much larger clone lies one nucleotide away. CDR3 region: CTSQAGRTYGYTF. The CDR3 region has the DNA TGTACCAGCCAGGCGGGACGGACCTATGGCTACACCTTC. The genes are TRBV3-1 and TRBJ1-2, with D perhaps matching TRBD1 (5 bases). The CDR3 is made up of 13 amino acids. Germline CDR1 LGHDT, CDR2 YNNKEL (reference sequence).

This clonotype has a count of ten or more. V is TRBV10-1 and J is TRBJ2-5; TRBD1 matches 8 bases. Germline loops: CDR1 WNHNN, CDR2 SYGVQD (reference sequence). J was trimmed by 5 bases and V by 6 bases; bases with no gene match: 8. The CDR3 has 14 residues. CDR3 in amino acids: CASSRTGRGETQYF. The CDR3 DNA is TGCGCCAGCAGCAGGACAGGGAGAGGCGAGACCCAGTACTTC.

This clonotype was recorded a few times. The chain joins TRBV2 to TRBJ2-3, with D unclear. The CDR3 is 15 amino acids. The germline V gene encodes CDR1 SNHLY and CDR2 FYNNEI. The V end lost 0 bases, the J end lost 4 bases, and 11 bases lay between the germline ends. The CDR3 region is CASSEASPRSDTQYF. The CDR3 DNA sequence: TGTGCCAGCAGTGAAGCGTCCCCAAGATCAGATACGCAGTATTTT.

This sequence joins TRBV14 and TRBJ2-1, with D unresolved. The DNA end favors TRBJ2-5, so the J call may be wrong. The germline CDR1 and CDR2 sequences are SGHDN and FVKESK. CDR3 size: 13 residues. In DNA form, the CDR3 reads TGTGCCAGCAGCCAAGTATTGACGGCGACCCAGTACTTC. Translated, it gives CASSQVLTATQYF.

This clonotype was picked up many times. The chain has TRBV20-1 and TRBJ1-3; no definite D call. Germline CDR1 is DFQATT and CDR2 is SNEGSKA (reference sequence). This CDR3 is 11 amino acids long. V dropped 6 bases and J dropped 2 bases, with 5 bases sitting between them. CDR3 coding DNA: TGCAGTGCAACACCTGGAAACACCATATATTTT. Translation gives CSATPGNTIYF.

A single count supports this clonotype. This likely came from a read error, as a far larger clone is one base away. Written as DNA, the CDR3 is TGTGCCAGCAGTGAGGGGACCGAGAGCTCCTACAATGAGCAGTACTTC. Translation: CASSEGTESSYNEQYF. The chain is built from TRBV2 and TRBJ2-4, with D possibly being TRBD1 or TRBD2 (5 bases each). Germline V gene data show CDR1 as SNHLY and CDR2 as FYNNEI. The CDR3 totals 16 residues. Trimming took off 3 bases at V and 13 bases at J, with 25 bases between the two ends.

This chain uses TRBV5-1 with TRBJ1-2; no clear D gene. The germline gives CDR1 SGHRS, CDR2 YFSETQ. This CDR3 comprises 14 residues. The V end lost 3 bases, the J end lost 4 bases, and 13 bases lay between the germline ends. As DNA, the CDR3 is TGCGCCAGCAGCTCCCTGGACCCAAGCTATGGCTACACCTTC. Translating it yields CASSSLDPSYGYTF.

This clonotype was observed a single time. The chain employs TRBV19 and TRBJ2-2; TRBD1 aligns across 9 bases. Trimming took 3 bases from V and 2 from J; bases not matched to a gene: 4. Per germline, CDR1 LNHDA and CDR2 SQIVND (reference sequence). The CDR3 is 16 amino acids. In DNA, the CDR3 is TGTGCCAGTAGTATTCGGGACAGGGTAAACACCGGGGAGCTGTTTTTT. Translating gives CASSIRDRVNTGELFF.

This clonotype was picked up many times. The chain couples TRBV11-2 to TRBJ1-5; D might be TRBD1 (5 bases). Trimming took off 5 bases at V and 0 bases at J, with 8 bases between the two ends. Germline-derived CDR1 and CDR2 are SGHAT and FQNNGV. CDR3 length: 14 residues. The DNA for the CDR3 is TGTGCCAGCAGCAGGGACGTTAGCAATCAGCCCCAGCATTTT. This gives the protein CASSRDVSNQPQHF.

Notes on this clonotype: A far larger clone is one base from this, pointing to a likely read error. Lacking the conserved final phenylalanine or tryptophan, this CDR3 likely reflects a read error. The chain carries TRBV3-1 and TRBJ1-1; D not certain. This CDR3 has 13 amino acids. Germline loops: CDR1 LGHDT, CDR2 YNNKEL (reference sequence). Trimming took 4 bases from V and 2 from J, leaving 8 bases between them. CDR3 loop: CASSPTLNTEAFS. CDR3 DNA sequence: TGTGCCAGCAGCCCGACGCTAAACACTGAAGCTTTCTCT.

This clonotype has at least ten counts. The rearrangement joins TRBV2 to TRBJ1-1; unclear D gene. In germline, CDR1 is SNHLY, CDR2 FYNNEI. The CDR3 is 14 residues long. Trimming shortened V by 7 bases and J by 4 bases, and 16 bases separated the two germline ends. The DNA of the CDR3 is TGTGCCAGCACGGGTGGGGTGCTGGGCACTGAAGCTTTCTTT. Translated: CASTGGVLGTEAFF. Drawing the rest from reference TRBV2 and TRBJ1-1, the complete variable domain is EPEVTQTPSHQVTQMGQEVILRCVPISNHLYFYWYRQILGQKVEFLVSFYNNEISEKSEIFDDQFSVERPDGSNFTLKIRSTKLEDSAMYFCASTGGVLGTEAFFGQGTRLTVV.

Points on this clonotype: This sequence may be a read error, since a much larger clone differs from it by one base. It is likely a read error, because the conserved phenylalanine at the end of the CDR3 is missing. The V gene is TRBV3-1, the J gene TRBJ1-2, with unresolved D. Per germline, CDR1 LGHDT and CDR2 YNNKEL (reference sequence). V was shortened by 4 bases and J by 0 bases, with 15 bases between the two germline ends. The CDR3 runs to 16 residues. The CDR3 nucleotides are TGTGCCAGCAGCCGTACAGACATTCATCCTAACTATGGCTACACCATC. This gives the protein CASSRTDIHPNYGYTI.

This clonotype was detected ten times or more. This chain joins TRBV15 and TRBJ1-1; 9 bases are shared with TRBD1. Per the germline V gene, CDR1 is LNHNV and CDR2 is YYDKDF (reference sequence). Germline trimming cut 5 bases from V and 5 bases from J; bases unmatched to any gene: 12. The CDR3 sequence is 16 residues long. CDR3: CATSLRTGALRTEAFF. CDR3 DNA: TGTGCCACCAGCCTCAGGACAGGGGCCCTTCGGACTGAAGCTTTCTTT.

This clonotype was picked up a small number of times. This chain connects TRBV7-9 to TRBJ1-4; D remains unclear. This CDR3 is built from 14 residues. V lost 3 bases, J lost 8 bases, and 13 bases lay in between. Germline CDR1 SEHNR, CDR2 FQNEAQ (reference sequence). The CDR3: CASSFPGGREKLFF. The DNA of the CDR3 is TGTGCCAGCAGCTTCCCCGGAGGCCGGGAAAAACTGTTTTTT.

This clonotype has only a few counts. A much larger clone sits a single nucleotide away, making a read error possible. The V call is TRBV6-2 or TRBV6-3, the J call TRBJ1-4; 10 nucleotides line up with TRBD1. In germline, CDR1 is MNHEY, CDR2 SVGEGT. The CDR3 spans 14 residues. Germline trimming cut 5 bases from V and 7 bases from J; bases unmatched to any gene: 4. The CDR3 nucleotides are TGTGCCAGCAGTGAAGGGACAGGGGTTGAAAAACTGTTTTTT. Translated: CASSEGTGVEKLFF.

In this sample, this clonotype turned up a few times. The chain's CDR3 is CASSFIGSGYYYGYTF. CDR3 sequence (DNA): TGTGCCAGCAGCTTCATCGGAAGCGGGTATTACTATGGCTACACCTTC. The chain couples TRBV7-9 to TRBJ1-2; D not certain. Germline V gives CDR1 SEHNR, CDR2 FQNEAQ (reference sequence). This CDR3 is 16 amino acids long. With 3 bases removed from V and 3 bases from J, the gap between germline ends came to 17 bases. The complete variable domain, with remaining parts taken from reference TRBV7-9 and TRBJ1-2, reads DTGVSQNPRHKITKRGQNVTFRCDPISEHNRLYWYRQTLGQGPEFLTYFQNEAQLEKSRLLSDRFSAERPKGSFSTLEIQRTEQGDSAMYLCASSFIGSGYYYGYTFGSGTRLTVV.

This clonotype was recorded many times. The chain links TRBV6-1 to TRBJ2-2; 10 bases line up with TRBD2. Trimming cost V 6 bases and J 4 bases; bases outside gene matches: 5. Germline V gene lookup returns CDR1 MNHNS and CDR2 SASEGT. This CDR3 is 15 amino acids long. CDR3 sequence (DNA): TGTGCCAGCAGAGGACTAGCGGATATCACCGGGGAGCTGTTTTTT. Translation: CASRGLADITGELFF.

The rearrangement joins TRBV6-8 to TRBJ2-5; TRBD2 matches 12 bases. CDR3 size: 17 residues. Germline V lookup: CDR1 MNHGY, CDR2 SAAAGT. V was pared by 5 bases and J by 0 bases, with 7 bases of the junction left unmatched. CDR3 residues: CASSHALAGGYQETQYF. Here the CDR3 DNA reads TGTGCCAGCAGTCATGCACTAGCGGGGGGATACCAAGAGACCCAGTACTTC.

This clonotype was seen a few times. The chain joins TRBV12-3 or TRBV12-4 to TRBJ1-5; D might be TRBD1 (6 bases). CDR3 length: 17 residues. V was clipped by 5 bases and J by 2 bases, with 19 bases between them. CDR3 nucleotide sequence: TGTGCCAGCAGTCGCCGCGCTCAGACAGGACGCAATCAGCCCCAGCATTTT. Amino acids: CASSRRAQTGRNQPQHF.

The chain carries TRBV27 and TRBJ2-7; 9 positions match TRBD1. Germline CDR1 reads MNHEY; CDR2 reads SMNVEV (reference sequence). The CDR3 has 13 amino acids. The junction had 4 bases not matched to a gene; V was cut back by 7 bases and J by 3 bases. CDR3 sequence: CASKETGGYEQYF. The CDR3 DNA sequence: TGTGCCAGCAAAGAGACAGGGGGCTACGAGCAGTACTTC.

This clonotype has only one observation. The CDR3 coding sequence is TGTGCCAGCAGTGGAGGGGGACAGGGTCAGCAGCCCCAGCATTTT. Protein sequence: CASSGGGQGQQPQHF. The chain carries TRBV2 and TRBJ1-5, with 9 bases that match TRBD1. The CDR3 loop spans 15 amino acids. Germline CDR1 reads SNHLY; CDR2 reads FYNNEI. V dropped 4 bases and J dropped 7; count of bases not matched to a gene: 8.

The J gene is TRBJ1-2, the V gene TRBV7-9; D unclear. The germline V gene encodes CDR1 SEHNR and CDR2 FQNEAQ (reference sequence). This CDR3 comprises 15 residues. V lost 1 base and J 6 bases, leaving 15 bases between the germline ends. CDR3 nucleotide sequence: TGTGCCAGCAGCTTAGGAGCAGGATACGAAGATGGCTACACCTTC. Translating gives CASSLGAGYEDGYTF. The whole variable domain, remainder taken from reference TRBV7-9 and TRBJ1-2, is DTGVSQNPRHKITKRGQNVTFRCDPISEHNRLYWYRQTLGQGPEFLTYFQNEAQLEKSRLLSDRFSAERPKGSFSTLEIQRTEQGDSAMYLCASSLGAGYEDGYTFGSGTRLTVV.